The 18 T cell receptor beta chains below all came from one sample that was sequenced in a study of beta chain features in type 1 diabetes. Expressed TCRB transcripts were sequenced because the entire RNA isolate underwent reverse transcription. The assay was immunoSEQ multiplex PCR, and TCRdb's table has in-frame clones only and misses some. Of about 230,000 clones in the sample, 9.6% were seen once. Sample: naive CD4+ T cells from blood. The origin of the receptors is a woman aged 18 to 35 in good health.

This clone has just a few counts. The genes are TRBV7-2 and TRBJ1-3; D call uncertain. The length of the CDR3 is 16 residues. Trimming stripped 3 bases from V and 0 bases from J, with 12 bases between. Germline V lookup: CDR1 SGHTA, CDR2 FQGNSA. The CDR3 spells CASSFGPILSGNTIYF. The CDR3, as DNA: TGTGCCAGCAGCTTTGGTCCAATACTCTCTGGAAACACCATATATTTT.

V gene TRBV18 combines with J gene TRBJ1-2; possible D gene TRBD1, 5 bases. Germline values: CDR1 KGHSH, CDR2 LQKENI. The germline V and J ends were trimmed by 2 bases and 2 bases, with 15 bases remaining between them. CDR3 length: 16 residues. The CDR3 loop is CASSPSPPTANYGYTF. DNA of the CDR3: TGTGCCAGCTCACCATCGCCGCCGACAGCAAACTATGGCTACACCTTC.

The rearrangement uses TRBV11-2 and TRBJ2-6, with no clear D. V lost 1 base, J lost 0 bases, and 7 bases lay in between. The CDR3 runs to 16 residues. Germline values: CDR1 SGHAT, CDR2 FQNNGV. Here the CDR3 DNA reads TGTGCCAGCAGCTTAGTCCCGGGCTCTGGGGCCAACGTCCTGACTTTC. Residues: CASSLVPGSGANVLTF.

The chain recombines TRBV10-2 with TRBJ2-5; 15 nucleotides align to TRBD2. Per the germline V gene, CDR1 is WSHSY and CDR2 is SAAADI. The V segment lost 4 bases and the J segment 0 bases; nucleotides outside the gene matches: 3. CDR3 length: 17 residues. The CDR3 sequence is CASSGWTSGRDQETQYF. The DNA for the CDR3 is TGCGCCAGCAGTGGTTGGACTAGCGGGAGGGACCAAGAGACCCAGTACTTC.

This chain connects TRBV5-4 to TRBJ2-2, with 14 bases that match TRBD2. Germline lookup yields CDR1 SGHNT and CDR2 YYREEE (reference sequence). CDR3 length: 18 residues. V shed 3 bases, J shed 2 bases, and the junction held 6 bases outside the gene matches. The CDR3 coding sequence is TGTGCCAGCAGCTCGGGGACTAGCGGGAGTTTAAACACCGGGGAGCTGTTTTTT. The encoded protein is CASSSGTSGSLNTGELFF.

This clone was recorded a few times. The V call is TRBV20-1, the J call TRBJ2-7; a possible D gene is TRBD2 (5 bases). This CDR3 has 11 amino acids. V gave up 6 bases and J gave up 4 bases, with 10 bases separating them. Germline CDR1 DFQATT, CDR2 SNEGSKA (reference sequence). CDR3 region: CSALEAYEQYF. DNA for the CDR3: TGCAGTGCCTTGGAGGCGTACGAGCAGTACTTC.

The rearrangement uses TRBV25-1 and TRBJ1-3; D ambiguous. The CDR3 sequence is 14 residues long. Deletions cut 5 bases from V and 0 bases from J, with 8 bases between. Germline loops: CDR1 MGHDK, CDR2 SYGVNS. CDR3 sequence: CASSTVRSGNTIYF. The DNA of the CDR3 is TGTGCCAGCAGTACGGTGCGCTCTGGAAACACCATATATTTT.

The sample holds a few counts of this clone. This chain uses TRBV18 with TRBJ1-5, with 7 bases matching TRBD1. The CDR3 extends over 16 amino acids. V was pared by 0 bases and J by 6 bases, with 8 bases of the junction left unmatched. CDR1 and CDR2 from the germline V gene are KGHSH and LQKENI. CDR3 nucleotides: TGTGCCAGCTCACCACCGGGCAGGGGGGCAAGTCAGCCCCAGCATTTT. Residues: CASSPPGRGASQPQHF. The full variable domain, with the rest looked up from reference TRBV18 and TRBJ1-5, is NAGVMQNPRHLVRRRGQEARLRCSPMKGHSHVYWYRQLPEEGLKFMVYLQKENIIDESGMPKERFSAEFPKEGPSILRIQQVVRGDSAAYFCASSPPGRGASQPQHFGDGTRLSIL.

The chain joins TRBV27 to TRBJ2-5; 8 nucleotides line up with TRBD1. The length of the CDR3 is 14 residues. The V and J ends lost 7 bases and 5 bases, in that order; junction bases with no gene match: 9. The germline gives CDR1 MNHEY, CDR2 SMNVEV (reference sequence). In DNA form, the CDR3 reads TGTGCCAGCACCGGCAGGGGGCTGGGGGAGACCCAGTACTTC. Protein: CASTGRGLGETQYF.

This chain joins TRBV18 and TRBJ2-2, with a tentative D call TRBD2 (6 bases). The V gene lost 6 bases and the J gene lost 6 bases, with 17 bases spanning the gap. Germline values: CDR1 KGHSH, CDR2 LQKENI. This CDR3 has 15 amino acids. CDR3: CASSGLSGDPGELFF. CDR3 sequence (DNA): TGTGCCAGCTCGGGACTTTCGGGAGACCCCGGGGAGCTGTTTTTT.

Of note for this clone: At one boundary the junction diverges from the germline segment, which might be a read error. In DNA form, the CDR3 reads TGTGCCAGCAGCCTAGGACAGGGGGCTGGAGAGACCCAGTACTTC. It specifies CASSLGQGAGETQYF. This chain links TRBV13 with TRBJ2-5; 11 positions match TRBD1. The CDR3 sequence is 15 residues long. Looked up from germline, CDR1 is PRHDT and CDR2 is FYEKMQ (reference sequence).

The J gene is TRBJ2-1, the V gene TRBV2; 7 nucleotides match TRBD2. Germline V CDR1 and CDR2: SNHLY, FYNNEI. V lost 7 bases to trimming and J lost 12 bases; unmatched junction nucleotides: 12. The CDR3 runs to 13 residues. CDR3 in amino acids: CASKAGITLLQFF. In DNA, the CDR3 is TGTGCCAGCAAAGCGGGGATTACTTTATTGCAGTTCTTC.

This clone has only a few counts. The gene calls are TRBV5-1 and TRBJ2-3, with TRBD2 matching over 7 bases. Germline trimming cut 6 bases from V and 2 bases from J; bases unmatched to any gene: 9. The CDR3 runs to 15 residues. Germline V lookup: CDR1 SGHRS, CDR2 YFSETQ. In DNA, the CDR3 is TGCGCCAGCACACCCGGGACTACACACACAGATACGCAGTATTTT. This encodes CASTPGTTHTDTQYF.

The chain employs TRBV2 and TRBJ2-2, with 12 nucleotides matching TRBD2. CDR3 size: 19 residues. V lost 4 bases, J lost 3 bases, and 12 bases stayed unmatched. Germline-derived CDR1 and CDR2 are SNHLY and FYNNEI. The CDR3 loop is CASSGGLAGGPGDTGELFF. CDR3 DNA sequence: TGTGCCAGCAGTGGGGGGCTAGCGGGAGGGCCTGGAGACACCGGGGAGCTGTTTTTT.

This clone was counted between two and nine times. V and J are TRBV25-1 and TRBJ1-2, with 10 bases aligning to TRBD1. The CDR3 is made up of 13 amino acids. Per germline, CDR1 MGHDK and CDR2 SYGVNS. Trimming took 5 bases from V and 6 from J; bases not matched to a gene: 3. CDR3 bases: TGTGCCAGCAGTACCGACAGGGGGCATGGCTACACCTTC. Its translation: CASSTDRGHGYTF.

This clone showed up just a few times. The V gene is TRBV5-1, the J gene TRBJ1-1, with 12 bases lining up with TRBD1. Germline trimming cut 5 bases from V and 9 bases from J; bases unmatched to any gene: 5. The germline CDR1 and CDR2 sequences are SGHRS and YFSETQ. CDR3 length: 13 amino acids. As DNA, the CDR3 is TGCGCCAGCAGTCGGGACAGGGGGCCCCAAGCTTTCTTT. Translation gives CASSRDRGPQAFF.

This clone was detected a few times. DNA for the CDR3: TGTGCCAGCAGCTTAGTAGACGAGCAGTACTTC. This sequence encodes CASSLVDEQYF. The rearrangement joins TRBV7-9 to TRBJ2-7, with D unresolved. This CDR3 is 11 amino acids long. Germline V gene data show CDR1 as SEHNR and CDR2 as FQNEAQ (reference sequence). Trimming removed 1 base from V and 5 bases from J, with 3 bases in between.

The chain links TRBV18 to TRBJ2-1, with 10 nucleotides matching TRBD2. The CDR3 length is 15 residues. V was pared by 2 bases and J by 4 bases, with 2 bases of the junction left unmatched. Germline CDR1 reads KGHSH; CDR2 reads LQKENI. The DNA for the CDR3 is TGTGCCAGCTCACCAAGGACTAGCGGTTACAATGAGCAGTTCTTC. Its protein product is CASSPRTSGYNEQFF. The full variable domain, rest sourced from reference TRBV18 and TRBJ2-1, is NAGVMQNPRHLVRRRGQEARLRCSPMKGHSHVYWYRQLPEEGLKFMVYLQKENIIDESGMPKERFSAEFPKEGPSILRIQQVVRGDSAAYFCASSPRTSGYNEQFFGPGTRLTVL.